Below, 16 T cell receptor beta chains from the same sample are listed, as sequenced in a study of human T cells and chemical hapten exposure. TCRdb independently ran MiXCR on the RACE reads; one entry per CDR3 protein. The sample yields approximately 80,000 distinct CDR3 sequences, 13% to 15% seen once. Stated time point: pre-sensitization, week 0. Treatment noted: therapeutic diphenylcyclopropenone sensitization with weekly scalp DPC. The specimen was whole blood, collected in connection with sensitization to the hapten diphenylcyclopropenone (DPC). These TCRs come from a woman in her forties or fifties with alopecia areata. Some clones in this sample may be carry-over from other donors' samples.

The V and J genes are TRBV7-8 and TRBJ1-2; D is perhaps TRBD1 (5 bases). Trimming stripped 5 bases from V and 0 bases from J, with 13 bases between. The CDR3 sequence is 15 residues long. Germline loops: CDR1 SGHVS, CDR2 FQNEAQ. The CDR3 reads CASSPSRTTNYGYTF. DNA of the CDR3: TGTGCCAGCAGCCCCTCAAGGACAACTAACTATGGCTACACCTTC.

Only a few counts were recorded for this clonotype. The V and J genes are TRBV7-2 and TRBJ1-5; D not resolved. The CDR3 runs to 15 residues. The germline V and J ends were trimmed by 5 bases and 2 bases, with 13 bases remaining between them. Germline CDR1 is SGHTA and CDR2 is FQGNSA. The CDR3 nucleotides are TGTGCCAGCAGCCGTTCTGGGTCGGGCAATCAGCCCCAGCATTTT. Residues: CASSRSGSGNQPQHF. Variable domain in full (rest from reference TRBV7-2 and TRBJ1-5): GAGVSQSPSNKVTEKGKDVELRCDPISGHTALYWYRQSLGQGLEFLIYFQGNSAPDKSGLPSDRFSAERTGGSVSTLTIQRTQQEDSAVYLCASSRSGSGNQPQHFGDGTRLSIL.

This clonotype came up many times. This chain links TRBV29-1 with TRBJ1-1; no clear D gene. Germline V gives CDR1 SQVTM, CDR2 ANQGSEA. The V gene lost 6 bases and the J gene lost 2 bases, with 7 bases spanning the gap. The CDR3 length is 11 residues. In nucleotides, the CDR3 is TGCAGCGTCCGTGTAAACACTGAAGCTTTCTTT. It codes for CSVRVNTEAFF.

This rearrangement joins TRBV11-2 to TRBJ2-5; maybe TRBD2 (6 bases). V was trimmed by 1 base and J by 2 bases, leaving 14 bases between them. This CDR3 is 16 amino acids long. Per the germline V gene, CDR1 is SGHAT and CDR2 is FQNNGV. CDR3 residues: CASSLAAGLPQETQYF. The DNA for the CDR3 is TGTGCCAGCAGCTTAGCCGCGGGGTTACCACAAGAGACCCAGTACTTC. The whole variable domain, filled in from reference TRBV11-2 and TRBJ2-5, reads EAGVAQSPRYKIIEKRQSVAFWCNPISGHATLYWYQQILGQGPKLLIQFQNNGVVDDSQLPKDRFSAERLKGVDSTLKIQPAKLEDSAVYLCASSLAAGLPQETQYFGPGTRLLVL.

The gene calls are TRBV6-2 or TRBV6-3 and TRBJ1-1; TRBD1 might be the D (5 bases). Trimming took off 6 bases at V and 4 bases at J, with 9 bases between the two ends. The CDR3 has 12 residues. Germline assignment: CDR1 MNHEY and CDR2 SVGEGT. The CDR3 reads CASRAGATEAFF. The CDR3 region has the DNA TGTGCCAGCAGAGCTGGGGCCACTGAAGCTTTCTTT.

In this sample, this clonotype turned up a few times. The chain combines TRBV27 with TRBJ2-3, with unresolved D. Deletions cut 7 bases from V and 9 bases from J, with 26 bases between. CDR3 length: 16 residues. Germline V lookup: CDR1 MNHEY, CDR2 SMNVEV (reference sequence). CDR3 sequence reads: CASTKEPASAALTQYF. For the CDR3, the DNA is TGTGCCAGCACCAAAGAACCCGCGTCCGCAGCCCTGACGCAGTATTTT.

This clonotype has ten or more counts. Here the CDR3 DNA reads TGCGCCAGCAGCTTGACTAGCGGGACGAACACCGGGGAGCTGTTTTTT. Protein: CASSLTSGTNTGELFF. The V call is TRBV5-1, the J call TRBJ2-2, with 10 bases identical to TRBD2. The CDR3 extends over 16 amino acids. Trimming at V came to 1 base and at J to 0 bases, leaving 0 bases not matched to a gene. The germline V gene encodes CDR1 SGHRS and CDR2 YFSETQ.

This chain uses TRBV29-1 with TRBJ2-3; possibly TRBD2 for D (6 bases). Trimming took 5 bases from V and 4 from J, leaving 16 bases between them. This CDR3 spans 14 amino acids. Germline loops: CDR1 SQVTM, CDR2 ANQGSEA. This CDR3 is CSVNPGEVADTQYF. In nucleotides, the CDR3 is TGCAGCGTTAACCCCGGGGAGGTGGCAGATACGCAGTATTTT.

This clonotype was observed many times. The genes are TRBV15 and TRBJ1-5, with D possibly being TRBD1 (5 bases). Germline loops: CDR1 LNHNV, CDR2 YYDKDF (reference sequence). Trimming stripped 6 bases from V and 0 bases from J, with 9 bases between. This CDR3 region has 14 residues. The CDR3 DNA sequence: TGTGCCACCAGGGGGCCGCGTAGCAATCAGCCCCAGCATTTT. This gives the protein CATRGPRSNQPQHF.

This clonotype was found many times. The CDR3 DNA reads TGTGCCAGCTCATCACAGGGGGCCCGGAACACCGGGGAGCTGTTTTTT. It encodes CASSSQGARNTGELFF. The chain links TRBV18 to TRBJ2-2; TRBD1 agrees at 9 bases. Germline loops: CDR1 KGHSH, CDR2 LQKENI. V trimming: 5 bases; J trimming: 1 base; junction bases outside the gene matches: 5. The CDR3 is 16 residues long.

The chain uses TRBV20-1 and TRBJ2-7, with 15 bases aligning to TRBD2. The CDR3 runs 19 residues. V shed 2 bases, J shed 3 bases, and the junction held 14 bases outside the gene matches. Germline-derived CDR1 and CDR2 are DFQATT and SNEGSKA (reference sequence). In DNA form, the CDR3 reads TGCAGTGCTAGATCTACGGGACTAGCGGGAGGTCGCGGCTTCTACGAGCAGTACTTC. Protein sequence: CSARSTGLAGGRGFYEQYF.

This chain joins TRBV7-6 and TRBJ1-2; unclear D gene. CDR3 size: 13 residues. The germline V gene has CDR1 SGHVS and CDR2 FNYEAQ. The V and J ends lost 2 bases and 2 bases respectively, with 6 bases between them. The CDR3 sequence: CASSLSQNYGYTF. CDR3 coding DNA: TGTGCCAGCAGCTTAAGCCAGAACTATGGCTACACCTTC.

This clonotype was counted ten times or more. This chain links TRBV7-9 with TRBJ2-7; no reliable D call. V lost 5 bases and J lost 6, with 17 bases in between. CDR1 and CDR2 from the germline V gene are SEHNR and FQNEAQ (reference sequence). The CDR3 has 14 residues. The CDR3 spells CASSPQRDFFEQYF. CDR3 sequence (DNA): TGTGCCAGCAGCCCGCAAAGGGATTTCTTCGAGCAGTACTTC.

The chain combines TRBV20-1 with TRBJ2-5, with unresolved D. The CDR3 has 12 residues. Germline V gene sequence: CDR1 DFQATT, CDR2 SNEGSKA (reference sequence). V dropped 4 bases and J dropped 5 bases, with 11 bases sitting between them. The CDR3 protein is CSATVLGETQYF. For the CDR3, the DNA is TGCAGTGCTACGGTTCTGGGGGAGACCCAGTACTTC.

The chain combines TRBV29-1 with TRBJ2-1, with 12 nucleotides matching TRBD2. This CDR3 is built from 15 residues. Germline values: CDR1 SQVTM, CDR2 ANQGSEA. Trimming took 4 bases from V and 6 from J; bases not matched to a gene: 7. CDR3 nucleotides: TGCAGCGTTGCACATCTAGCGGGAGGGCCCAATGAGCAGTTCTTC. It is translated as CSVAHLAGGPNEQFF.

This rearrangement joins TRBV2 to TRBJ2-1; a possible D gene is TRBD1 (6 bases). There are 15 residues in the CDR3. Germline V gene data show CDR1 as SNHLY and CDR2 as FYNNEI. V dropped 5 bases and J dropped 4 bases, with 15 bases sitting between them. The CDR3 region has the DNA TGTGCCAGCAGTACGGACAGTCCCTCGTACAATGAGCAGTTCTTC. This sequence encodes CASSTDSPSYNEQFF.